This T cell receptor (beta chain) was profiled in a study of identical twins. This clonotype was observed a few times. Trimming took off 6 bases at V and 1 base at J, with 12 bases between the two ends. The CDR3 has 14 amino acids. TCRdb ran MiXCR on the 5' RACE reads and lists one entry per CDR3 protein. The repertoire consists of around 550,000 distinct CDR3 sequences, with 13% to 15% occurring once and the leading ten covering 0.44%. These data are also associated with another study on yellow fever vaccine responses in identical twins.

The sample consisted of CD4+ T cells sorted from blood. The gene calls are TRBV12-3 or TRBV12-4 and TRBJ1-1; D not resolved. The receptor was derived from a woman aged 18 to 35 in good health. The CDR3 DNA follows: TGTGCCAGCAGGCGGATGCGCACGAACACTGAAGCTTTCTTT. Amino acids: CASRRMRTNTEAFF.